This TCR beta chain derives from a study of shared T cell receptors in the human thymus. Trimming pared 4 bases from V and 1 base from J, leaving 15 bases between. Germline V lookup: CDR1 SGHKS, CDR2 YYEKEE (reference sequence). This CDR3 is 15 amino acids long. Here immunoSEQ multiplex PCR was the method, and the copy in TCRdb shows in-frame clones only, minus some. The sample consists of 650,000 to 950,000 clones, 75% to 90% of them appearing once. This same sample was also part of a study on human thymus T cells. In that study: Thymic and blood repertoires appeared to display a bias in their usage of V and J genes.

The source of this sequence is a girl under three years old with a congenital heart defect. This chain connects TRBV5-5 to TRBJ2-7, with D perhaps TRBD1 (6 bases). Input material: thymocytes. CDR3: CASSGPRDISYEQYF. CDR3 nucleotide sequence: TGTGCCAGCAGCGGGCCGAGGGACATATCCTACGAGCAGTACTTC.